These T cell receptor beta chains were read from a single sample in a study of blood T cells in healthy people across ages. TCRdb passed the 5' RACE reads through MiXCR, listing each CDR3 protein once. The top ten clones hold about two fifths of a sample with hundreds of thousands of distinct CDR3 sequences, roughly 58% of them seen once. Sequenced input: blood. All receptors come from a man aged 55-75 years in good health. Each CDR3 is given with its conserved first and last residue. A D gene is named only where the DNA matches it firmly. Clone size is stated in some rows and not others, as once, few, many or a class when expanded.

>TRBJ2-1|TRBD2|-|TRBV5-1
CASSLEASGANEQFF
TGCGCCAGCAGCTTGGAGGCTAGCGGGGCCAATGAGCAGTTCTTC
>TRBJ2-5|-|few|TRBV12-3/TRBV12-4
CASSRGRGGGQETQYF
TGTGCCAGCAGCCGGGGGCGCGGGGGAGGGCAAGAGACCCAGTACTTC
>TRBJ2-6|TRBD1|-|TRBV5-1
CASSSPTGISGANVLTF
TGCGCCAGCAGCTCGCCGACAGGGATCTCTGGGGCCAACGTCCTGACTTTC
>TRBJ1-5|-|few|TRBV11-2
CASSLDINQPQHF
TGTGCCAGCAGCTTAGATATCAATCAGCCCCAGCATTTT
>TRBJ2-7|TRBD2|few|TRBV10-3
CAIGPSGGWYEQYF
TGTGCCATCGGACCTAGCGGGGGCTGGTACGAGCAGTACTTC
>TRBJ2-3|TRBD2|-|TRBV20-1
CSADRGGVTDTQYF
TGCAGTGCTGACCGCGGGGGGGTCACAGATACGCAGTATTTT
>TRBJ2-3|-|-|TRBV12-3/TRBV12-4
CAISKKGGADTQYF
TGTGCCATCTCAAAGAAGGGGGGGGCAGATACGCAGTATTTT
>TRBJ2-3|TRBD2|few|TRBV20-1
CSARDLLGSGRRGDTQYF
TGCAGTGCTAGAGATCTTTTAGGTAGCGGGCGGAGGGGAGATACGCAGTATTTT
>TRBJ2-1|-|few|TRBV3-1
CASSQVFLGQQFF
TGTGCCAGCAGCCAAGTTTTCCTGGGCCAGCAGTTCTTC
>TRBJ2-5|-|-|TRBV21-1
CASSKVMTSGTEETQYF
TGTGCCAGCAGCAAAGTTATGACTAGCGGGACTGAAGAGACCCAGTACTTC
>TRBJ2-1|-|few|TRBV9
CASSVVGYNEQFF
TGTGCCAGCAGCGTAGTGGGGTACAATGAGCAGTTCTTC
>TRBJ1-2|-|-|TRBV28
CASSGTSYYGYTF
TGTGCCAGCAGCGGGACAAGTTACTATGGCTACACCTTC
>TRBJ2-5|TRBD1|few|TRBV5-1
CASSTLPGQGKQETQYF
TGCGCCAGCAGCACCCTCCCAGGACAGGGGAAACAAGAGACCCAGTACTTC
>TRBJ2-6|-|-|TRBV19
CASSIFGGSGANVLTF
TGTGCCAGTAGTATTTTTGGAGGATCTGGGGCCAACGTCCTGACTTTC
>TRBJ2-3|TRBD2|-|TRBV20-1
CSAPLASGGFTDTQYF
TGCAGTGCCCCCTTGGCTAGCGGGGGGTTCACAGATACGCAGTATTTT
>TRBJ2-7|TRBD2|few|TRBV2
CATAREVYEQYF
TGTGCCACCGCACGGGAGGTCTACGAGCAGTACTTC
>TRBJ2-3|TRBD2|-|TRBV10-3
CAISGGLAASTDTQYF
TGTGCCATCAGTGGGGGACTAGCGGCTAGCACAGATACGCAGTATTTT
>TRBJ1-2|TRBD1|once|TRBV5-5
CASSPSTGPYYGYTF
TGTGCCAGCAGCCCTTCGACAGGGCCGTACTATGGCTACACCTTC
>TRBJ1-2|TRBD1|-|TRBV10-3
CAISPDRGINYGYTF
TGTGCCATCAGTCCCGACAGGGGAATTAACTATGGCTACACCTTC
>TRBJ2-5|-|few|TRBV18
CASSPRNTQETQYF
TGTGCCAGCTCACCACGGAACACCCAAGAGACCCAGTACTTC
>TRBJ2-7|-|-|TRBV29-1
CSVSFGVSYEQYF
TGCAGCGTATCGTTCGGGGTCTCCTACGAGCAGTACTTC
>TRBJ2-5|-|few|TRBV10-3
CATGLGETQYF
TGTGCCACGGGGCTTGGAGAGACCCAGTACTTC
>TRBJ1-5|-|once|TRBV6-1
CASSEAPPARRGRLEKSQPQHF
TGTGCCAGCAGTGAAGCGCCCCCCGCCCGCAGAGGCAGGTTAGAGAAAAGTCAGCCCCAGCATTTT
>TRBJ2-5|-|-|TRBV7-9
CASSPRGQYPQETQYF
TGTGCCAGCAGCCCCCGAGGTCAGTACCCACAAGAGACCCAGTACTTC